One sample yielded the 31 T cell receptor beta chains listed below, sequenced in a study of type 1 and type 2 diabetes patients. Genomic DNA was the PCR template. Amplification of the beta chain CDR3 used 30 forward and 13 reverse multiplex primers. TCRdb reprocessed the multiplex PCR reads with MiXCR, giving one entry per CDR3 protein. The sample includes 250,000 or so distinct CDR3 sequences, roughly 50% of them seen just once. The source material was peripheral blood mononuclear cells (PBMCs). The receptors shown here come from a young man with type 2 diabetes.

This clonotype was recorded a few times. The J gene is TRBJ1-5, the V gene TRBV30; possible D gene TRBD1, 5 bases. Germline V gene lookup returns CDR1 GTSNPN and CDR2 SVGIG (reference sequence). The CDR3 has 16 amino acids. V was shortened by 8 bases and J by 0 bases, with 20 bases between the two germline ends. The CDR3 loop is CASSDRGLYSNQPQHF. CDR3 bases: TGTGCCAGCAGTGATAGGGGACTTTATAGCAATCAGCCCCAGCATTTT.

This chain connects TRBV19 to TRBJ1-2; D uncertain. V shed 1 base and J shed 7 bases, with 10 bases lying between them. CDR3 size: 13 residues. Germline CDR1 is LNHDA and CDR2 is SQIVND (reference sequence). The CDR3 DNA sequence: TGTGCCAGTAGTATAGGCAGGATCGGTGGCTACACCTTC. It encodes CASSIGRIGGYTF.

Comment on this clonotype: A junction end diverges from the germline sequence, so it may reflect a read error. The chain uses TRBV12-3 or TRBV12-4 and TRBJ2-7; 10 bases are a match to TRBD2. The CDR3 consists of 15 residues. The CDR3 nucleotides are TGTGCCAGCAACTTAGCGGGGGGCCGGGCCTACGGGCAGTACTTC. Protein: CASNLAGGRAYGQYF.

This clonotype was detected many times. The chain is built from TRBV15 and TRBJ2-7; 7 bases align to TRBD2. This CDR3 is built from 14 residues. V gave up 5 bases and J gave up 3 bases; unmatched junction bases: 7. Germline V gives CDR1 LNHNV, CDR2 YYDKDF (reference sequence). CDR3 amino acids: CATSGGGPHYEQYF. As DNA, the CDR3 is TGTGCCACCAGCGGGGGAGGGCCCCACTACGAGCAGTACTTC.

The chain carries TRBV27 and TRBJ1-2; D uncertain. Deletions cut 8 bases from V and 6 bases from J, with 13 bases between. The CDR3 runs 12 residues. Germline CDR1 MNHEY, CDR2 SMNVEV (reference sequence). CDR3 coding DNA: TGTGCCAGCTATGGACCTGATCATGGCTACACCTTC. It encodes CASYGPDHGYTF.

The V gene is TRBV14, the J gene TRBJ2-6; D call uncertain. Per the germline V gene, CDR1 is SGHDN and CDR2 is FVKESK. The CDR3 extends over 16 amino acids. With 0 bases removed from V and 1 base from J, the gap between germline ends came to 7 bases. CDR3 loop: CASSQDRLSGANVLTF. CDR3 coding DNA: TGTGCCAGCAGCCAAGATCGGCTATCTGGGGCCAACGTCCTGACTTTC.

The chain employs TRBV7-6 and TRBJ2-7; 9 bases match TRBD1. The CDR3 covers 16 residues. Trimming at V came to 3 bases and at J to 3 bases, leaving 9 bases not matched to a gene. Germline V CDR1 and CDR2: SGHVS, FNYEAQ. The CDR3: CASSLEPGQGGYEQYF. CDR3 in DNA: TGTGCCAGCAGCTTGGAACCGGGACAGGGAGGCTACGAGCAGTACTTC.

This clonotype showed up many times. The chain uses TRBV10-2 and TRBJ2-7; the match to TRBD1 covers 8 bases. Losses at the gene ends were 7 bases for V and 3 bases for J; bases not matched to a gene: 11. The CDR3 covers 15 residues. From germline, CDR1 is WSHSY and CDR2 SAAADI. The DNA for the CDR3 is TGCGCCAGCATGGAGACAGGGGAAATTTACTACGAGCAGTACTTC. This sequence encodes CASMETGEIYYEQYF.

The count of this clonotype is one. CDR3 residues: CATSRGQVLESEKLFF. CDR3 DNA: TGTGCCACCAGCAGAGGACAGGTCCTCGAATCCGAAAAACTGTTTTTT. The gene calls are TRBV15 and TRBJ1-4, with D perhaps matching TRBD1 (6 bases). From germline, CDR1 is LNHNV and CDR2 YYDKDF (reference sequence). V was trimmed by 1 base and J by 8 bases, leaving 17 bases between them. The CDR3 totals 16 residues.

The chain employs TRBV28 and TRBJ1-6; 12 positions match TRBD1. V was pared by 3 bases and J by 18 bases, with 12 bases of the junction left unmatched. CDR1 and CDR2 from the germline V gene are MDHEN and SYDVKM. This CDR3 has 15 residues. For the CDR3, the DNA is TGTGCCAGCAGTTTCTCCGGGACAGGGGGCGAAGTTAACCACTTT. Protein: CASSFSGTGGEVNHF.

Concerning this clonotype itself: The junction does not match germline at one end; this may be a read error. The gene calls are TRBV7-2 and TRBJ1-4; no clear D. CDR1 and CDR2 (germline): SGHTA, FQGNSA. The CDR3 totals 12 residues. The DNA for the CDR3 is TGTGCCAGCAGCTATAGCCAAGAAAAACTGGTTTTT. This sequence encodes CASSYSQEKLVF.

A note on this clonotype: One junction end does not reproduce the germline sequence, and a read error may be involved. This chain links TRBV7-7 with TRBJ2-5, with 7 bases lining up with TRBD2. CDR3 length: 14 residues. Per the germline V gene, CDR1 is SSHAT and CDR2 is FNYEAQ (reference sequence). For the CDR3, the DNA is TGTGCCAGCAGCTTAGGGGGAGGGTTTGAGACCCGGTACTTC. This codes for CASSLGGGFETRYF. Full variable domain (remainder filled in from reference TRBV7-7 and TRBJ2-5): GAGVSQSPRYKVTKRGQDVTLRCDPISSHATLYWYQQALGQGPEFLTYFNYEAQPDKSGLPSDRFSAERPEGSISTLTIQRTEQRDSAMYRCASSLGGGFETRYFGPGTRLLVL.

The CDR3 is CASSLGTGTREETQYF. DNA for the CDR3: TGTGCCAGCAGTTTAGGGACCGGGACTAGAGAAGAGACCCAGTACTTC. This sequence joins TRBV12-3 or TRBV12-4 and TRBJ2-5, with 8 bases that match TRBD2. The CDR3 has 16 amino acids. J lost 3 bases, V lost 1 base, and 7 bases had no gene match.

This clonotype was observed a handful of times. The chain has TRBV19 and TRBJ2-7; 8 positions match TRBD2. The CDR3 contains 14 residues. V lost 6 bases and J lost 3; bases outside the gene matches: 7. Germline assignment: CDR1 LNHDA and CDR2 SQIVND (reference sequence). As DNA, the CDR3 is TGTGCCAGTAGCGCCGGGGGGGAATTCTACGAGCAGTACTTC. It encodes CASSAGGEFYEQYF.

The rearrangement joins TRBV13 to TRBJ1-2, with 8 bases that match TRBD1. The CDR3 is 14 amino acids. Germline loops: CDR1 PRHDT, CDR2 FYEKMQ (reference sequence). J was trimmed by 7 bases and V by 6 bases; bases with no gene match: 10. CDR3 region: CASSPRTGSSGYTF. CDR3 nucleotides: TGTGCCAGCAGTCCTCGGACAGGGTCTTCTGGCTACACCTTC.

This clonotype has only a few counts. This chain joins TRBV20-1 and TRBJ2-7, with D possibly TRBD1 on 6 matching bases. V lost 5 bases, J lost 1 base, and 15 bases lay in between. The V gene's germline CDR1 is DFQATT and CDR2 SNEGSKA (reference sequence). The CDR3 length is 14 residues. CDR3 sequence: CSAARDISSYEQYF. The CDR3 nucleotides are TGCAGTGCTGCGAGGGACATTTCGTCCTACGAGCAGTACTTC.

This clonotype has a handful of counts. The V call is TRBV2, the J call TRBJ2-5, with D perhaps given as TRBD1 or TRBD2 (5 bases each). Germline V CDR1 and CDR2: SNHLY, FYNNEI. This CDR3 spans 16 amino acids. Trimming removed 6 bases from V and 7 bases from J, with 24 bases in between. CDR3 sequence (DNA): TGTGCCAGCAGGAGGGGCGCCCTGATGGATGGGGGGACCCAGTACTTC. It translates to CASRRGALMDGGTQYF.

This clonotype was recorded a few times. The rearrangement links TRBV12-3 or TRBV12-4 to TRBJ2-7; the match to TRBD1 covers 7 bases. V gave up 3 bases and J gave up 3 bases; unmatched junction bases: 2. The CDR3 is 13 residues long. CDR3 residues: CASSFSGGYEQYF. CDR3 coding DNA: TGTGCCAGCAGTTTTTCAGGGGGCTACGAGCAGTACTTC.

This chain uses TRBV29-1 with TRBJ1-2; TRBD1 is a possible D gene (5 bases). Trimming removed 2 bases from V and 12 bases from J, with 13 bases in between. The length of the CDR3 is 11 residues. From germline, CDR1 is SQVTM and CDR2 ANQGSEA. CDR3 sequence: CSVERGEGNTF. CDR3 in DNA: TGCAGCGTTGAAAGGGGTGAAGGCAACACCTTC. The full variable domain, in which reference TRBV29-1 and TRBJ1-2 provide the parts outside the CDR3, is SAVISQKPSRDICQRGTSLTIQCQVDSQVTMMFWYRQQPGQSLTLIATANQGSEATYESGFVIDKFPISRPNLTFSTLTVSNMSPEDSSIYLCSVERGEGNTFGSGTRLTVV.

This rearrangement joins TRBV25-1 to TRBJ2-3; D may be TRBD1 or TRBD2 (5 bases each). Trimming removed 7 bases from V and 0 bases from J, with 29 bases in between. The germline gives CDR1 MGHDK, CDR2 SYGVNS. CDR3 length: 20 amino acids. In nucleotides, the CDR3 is TGTGCCAGCACCCCGGGGCCCTTATTGGACCGGGACGAGAGCACAGATACGCAGTATTTT. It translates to CASTPGPLLDRDESTDTQYF.

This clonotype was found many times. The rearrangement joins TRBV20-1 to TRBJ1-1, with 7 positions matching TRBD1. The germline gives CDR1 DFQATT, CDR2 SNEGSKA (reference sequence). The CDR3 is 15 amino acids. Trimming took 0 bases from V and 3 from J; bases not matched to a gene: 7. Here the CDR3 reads CSARDQRDSYTEAFF. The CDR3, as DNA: TGCAGTGCTAGAGACCAACGGGACAGCTACACTGAAGCTTTCTTT.

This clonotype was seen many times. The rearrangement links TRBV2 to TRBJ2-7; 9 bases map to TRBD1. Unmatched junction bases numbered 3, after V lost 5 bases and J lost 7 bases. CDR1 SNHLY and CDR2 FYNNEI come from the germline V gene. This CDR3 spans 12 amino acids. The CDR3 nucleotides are TGTGCCAGCAGTCCCGACAGGGGGGAGCAGTACTTC. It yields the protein CASSPDRGEQYF.

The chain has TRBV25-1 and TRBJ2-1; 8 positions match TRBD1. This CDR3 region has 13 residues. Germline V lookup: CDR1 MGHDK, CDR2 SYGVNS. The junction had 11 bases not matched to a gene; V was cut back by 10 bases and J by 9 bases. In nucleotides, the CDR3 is TGTGCCACGAGGACAGGGAATTCCGGTGAGCAGTTCTTC. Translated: CATRTGNSGEQFF.

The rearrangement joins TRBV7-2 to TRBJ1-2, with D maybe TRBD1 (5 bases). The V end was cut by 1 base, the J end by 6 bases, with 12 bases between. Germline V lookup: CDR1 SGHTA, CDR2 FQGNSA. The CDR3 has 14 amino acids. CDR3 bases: TGTGCCAGCAGCTTAGGAGCAGGGTTAGATGGCTACACCTTC. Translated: CASSLGAGLDGYTF.

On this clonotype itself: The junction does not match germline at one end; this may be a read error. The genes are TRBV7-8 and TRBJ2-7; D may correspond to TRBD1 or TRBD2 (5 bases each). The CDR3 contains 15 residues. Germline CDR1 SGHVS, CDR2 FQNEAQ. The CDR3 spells CASSLVKGDGDEQYF. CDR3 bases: TGTGCCAGCAGTTTAGTGAAAGGGGACGGCGACGAGCAGTACTTC.

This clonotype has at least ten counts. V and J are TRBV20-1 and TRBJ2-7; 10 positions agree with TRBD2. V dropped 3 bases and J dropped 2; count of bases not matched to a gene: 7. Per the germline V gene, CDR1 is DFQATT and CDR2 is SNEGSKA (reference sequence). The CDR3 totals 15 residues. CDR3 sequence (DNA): TGCAGTGCTAGTAGCCGGACTAGCGGAACCTACGAGCAGTACTTC. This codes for CSASSRTSGTYEQYF.

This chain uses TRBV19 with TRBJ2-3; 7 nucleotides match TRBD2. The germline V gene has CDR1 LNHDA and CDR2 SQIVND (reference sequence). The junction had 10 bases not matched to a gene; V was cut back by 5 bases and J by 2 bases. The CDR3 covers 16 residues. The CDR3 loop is CASSARLAGATDTQYF. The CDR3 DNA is TGTGCCAGTAGTGCCCGCCTGGCGGGAGCCACAGATACGCAGTATTTT.

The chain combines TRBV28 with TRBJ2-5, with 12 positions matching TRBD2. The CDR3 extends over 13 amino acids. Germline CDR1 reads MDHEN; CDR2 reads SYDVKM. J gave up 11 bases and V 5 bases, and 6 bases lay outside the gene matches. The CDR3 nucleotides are TGTGCCAGCAGTCCGACTAGCGGGAGTAAACAGTACTTC. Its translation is CASSPTSGSKQYF. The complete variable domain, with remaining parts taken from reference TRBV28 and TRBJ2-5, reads DVKVTQSSRYLVKRTGEKVFLECVQDMDHENMFWYRQDPGLGLRLIYFSYDVKMKEKGDIPEGYSVSREKKERFSLILESASTNQTSMYLCASSPTSGSKQYFGPGTRLLVL.

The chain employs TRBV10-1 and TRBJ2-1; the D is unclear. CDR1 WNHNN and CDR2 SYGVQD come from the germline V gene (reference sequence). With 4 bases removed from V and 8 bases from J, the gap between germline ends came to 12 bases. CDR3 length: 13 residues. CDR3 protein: CASSGSPGYEQFF. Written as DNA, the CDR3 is TGCGCCAGCAGTGGGTCCCCTGGCTATGAGCAGTTCTTC.

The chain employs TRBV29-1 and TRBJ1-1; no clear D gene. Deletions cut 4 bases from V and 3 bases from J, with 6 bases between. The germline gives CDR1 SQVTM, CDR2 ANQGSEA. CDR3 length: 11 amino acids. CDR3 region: CSVVDYTEAFF. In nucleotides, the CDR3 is TGCAGCGTTGTTGACTACACTGAAGCTTTCTTT. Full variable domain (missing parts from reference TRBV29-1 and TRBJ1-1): SAVISQKPSRDICQRGTSLTIQCQVDSQVTMMFWYRQQPGQSLTLIATANQGSEATYESGFVIDKFPISRPNLTFSTLTVSNMSPEDSSIYLCSVVDYTEAFFGQGTRLTVV.

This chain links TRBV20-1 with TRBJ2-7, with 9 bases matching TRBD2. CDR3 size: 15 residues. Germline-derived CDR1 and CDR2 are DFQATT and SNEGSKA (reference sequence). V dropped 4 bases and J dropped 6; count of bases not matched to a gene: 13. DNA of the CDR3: TGCAGTGCTAACCGAGCTAGCGGGATTCCTCGCGAGCAGTACTTC. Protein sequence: CSANRASGIPREQYF.